Listed here is a single T cell receptor beta chain. The germline gives CDR1 SGHAT, CDR2 FQDESV (reference sequence). This CDR3 is built from 13 residues. With V trimmed by 6 bases and J by 1 base, 0 bases remained unmatched. This specimen belongs to a study of stem cell transplantation in POMP-related autoinflammatory disease. The protocol was immunoSEQ multiplex PCR, while the TCRdb copy is restricted to in-frame clones and leaves out a portion. This sample carries about 2,100 clones, approximately 87% of them seen once, and the ten largest clones take 21%. The receptor comes from a human donor with POMP-related autoinflammation and immune dysregulation (PRAID). This chain joins TRBV11-1 and TRBJ2-3, with 8 bases that match TRBD2. The input for sequencing was Tregs from PBMCs, taken before stem cell transplantation. CDR3: CASRLAGTDTQYF. In DNA, the CDR3 is TGTGCCAGCAGACTAGCGGGCACAGATACGCAGTATTTT.